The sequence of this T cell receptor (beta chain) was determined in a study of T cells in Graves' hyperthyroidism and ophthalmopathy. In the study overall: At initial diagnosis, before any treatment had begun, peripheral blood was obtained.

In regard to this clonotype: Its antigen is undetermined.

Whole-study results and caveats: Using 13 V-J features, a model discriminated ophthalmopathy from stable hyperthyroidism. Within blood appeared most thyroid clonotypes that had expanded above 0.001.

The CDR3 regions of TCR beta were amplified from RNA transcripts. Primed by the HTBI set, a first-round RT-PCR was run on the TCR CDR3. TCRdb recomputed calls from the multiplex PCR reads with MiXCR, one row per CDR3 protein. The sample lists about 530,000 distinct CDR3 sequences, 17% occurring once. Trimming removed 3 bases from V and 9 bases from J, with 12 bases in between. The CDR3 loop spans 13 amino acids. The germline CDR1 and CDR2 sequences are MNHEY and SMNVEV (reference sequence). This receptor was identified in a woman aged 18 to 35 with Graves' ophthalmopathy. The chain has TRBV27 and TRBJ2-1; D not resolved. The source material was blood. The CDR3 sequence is CASSFGESPEQFF. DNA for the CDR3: TGTGCCAGCAGTTTTGGGGAATCCCCTGAGCAGTTCTTC.